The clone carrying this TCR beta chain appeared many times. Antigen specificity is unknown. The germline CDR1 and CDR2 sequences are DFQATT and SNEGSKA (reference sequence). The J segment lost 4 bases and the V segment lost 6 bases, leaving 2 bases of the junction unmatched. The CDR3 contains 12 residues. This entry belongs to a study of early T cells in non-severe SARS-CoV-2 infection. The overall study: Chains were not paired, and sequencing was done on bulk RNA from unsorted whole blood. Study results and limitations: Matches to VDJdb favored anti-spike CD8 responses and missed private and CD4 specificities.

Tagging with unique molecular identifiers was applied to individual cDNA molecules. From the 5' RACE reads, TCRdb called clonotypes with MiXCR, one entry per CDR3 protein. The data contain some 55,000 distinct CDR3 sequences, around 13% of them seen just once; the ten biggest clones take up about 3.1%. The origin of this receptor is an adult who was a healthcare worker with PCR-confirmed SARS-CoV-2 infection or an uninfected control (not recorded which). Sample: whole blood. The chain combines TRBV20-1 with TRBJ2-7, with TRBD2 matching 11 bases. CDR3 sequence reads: CSAASGRYEQYF. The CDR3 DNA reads TGCAGTGCGGCTAGCGGGAGGTACGAGCAGTACTTC.